This entry lists 6 T cell receptor beta chains sequenced from one sample in a study of monozygotic twins with inflammatory bowel disease. TCRdb re-called the 5' RACE reads; every CDR3 protein appears as one record, without DNA. This table holds about 160,000 distinct CDR3 sequences. The sample taken for sequencing was blood. The source is a human donor with ulcerative colitis or Crohn's disease, or a healthy co-twin of an affected twin (not recorded which).

This chain links TRBV5-1 with TRBJ2-3; TCRdb gives TRBD1 as the D gene, but with no DNA this cannot be confirmed. Germline V gene data show CDR1 as SGHRS and CDR2 as YFSETQ. The CDR3 runs 15 residues. The CDR3 reads CASSSRQGATDTQYF.

The V call is TRBV12-5, the J call TRBJ2-2; with no DNA, the TCRdb D assignment of TRBD1 cannot be verified. Germline CDR1 reads LGHNT; CDR2 reads FRNRAP. CDR3 length equals 14 residues. This CDR3 reads CASGTTPNTGELFF.

This chain joins TRBV7-8 and TRBJ2-3; checking the TCRdb D call of TRBD2 is not possible without DNA. In germline, CDR1 is SGHVS, CDR2 FQNEAQ. The CDR3 sequence is 13 residues long. The CDR3 sequence is CASSLDFTDTQYF.

This sequence joins TRBV29-1 and TRBJ2-7. CDR1 SQVTM and CDR2 ANQGSEA come from the germline V gene. This CDR3 comprises 14 residues. CDR3 amino acids: CSVERSEEPYEQYF.

CDR3 amino acids: CASSSQGVGVGNEQFF. The J gene is TRBJ2-1, the V gene TRBV18. In germline, CDR1 is KGHSH, CDR2 LQKENI. This CDR3 has 16 amino acids.

This sequence joins TRBV6-1 and TRBJ2-2; TCRdb names TRBD2, which stays unverified in the absence of DNA. Germline V gives CDR1 MNHNS, CDR2 SASEGT. The length of the CDR3 is 16 residues. The chain's CDR3 is CASSESLGRPSGELFF.